This note documents a single T cell receptor beta chain sequence. What it recognizes is unknown. The data stem from a study of blood T cells in healthy people across ages. Study-level results: Reliance upon unsorted PBMCs precluded definitive naive versus antigen-experienced comparison.

Primed by a sample-barcoded 5' primer and a J-beta primer mix, a second PCR proceeded for about 6 to 12 cycles. Tagging of each cDNA molecule was performed by a template-switch adaptor with 12 random nucleotides. One entry per CDR3 protein results from TCRdb running MiXCR on the 5' RACE reads. This table has approximately 360,000 distinct CDR3 sequences, about 52% appearing once. The sequencing sample was made of blood. The TCR was taken from a man between 60 and 70 years old in good health.

The CDR3 sequence: CASSSGRVAGGPGDEQFF. The DNA for the CDR3 is TGTGCCAGCAGCTCTGGAAGAGTAGCGGGAGGGCCGGGGGATGAGCAGTTCTTC. V usage is TRBV11-3 and J usage is TRBJ2-1; 11 bases line up with TRBD2. Trimming at V came to 4 bases and at J to 8 bases, leaving 16 bases not matched to a gene. Germline V gene data show CDR1 as SGHNT and CDR2 as YENEEA. This CDR3 spans 18 amino acids. The whole variable domain, filled in from reference TRBV11-3 and TRBJ2-1, reads EAGVVQSPRYKIIEKKQPVAFWCNPISGHNTLYWYLQNLGQGPELLIRYENEEAVDDSQLPKDRFSAERLKGVDSTLKIQPAELGDSAVYLCASSSGRVAGGPGDEQFFGPGTRLTVL.